The T cell receptor (beta chain) described here comes from a study of blood T cells in healthy people across ages. General study findings and limits: Diversity of TCR beta correlated strongly with naive T cell percentage. Among long-lived donors, naive CD4+ cells were more numerous and diversity higher than in aged donors.

Concerning this clonotype itself: The antigen is unknown.

Roughly 9.2 milliliters of peripheral blood were drawn from each donor into EDTA-treated tubes. Primed by a sample-barcoded 5' primer and a J-beta primer mix, a second PCR proceeded for about 6 to 12 cycles. TCRdb analysed the 5' RACE reads with MiXCR anew, one entry per CDR3 protein. The sample includes about a million distinct CDR3 sequences, roughly 51% of them seen just once. Material: blood. The receptor's source is a woman between 55 and 75 years old in good health.

The CDR3 DNA reads TGTGCCAGCAGTTTAGTTTACTACGAGCAGTACTTC. Protein product: CASSLVYYEQYF. This chain joins TRBV12-3 or TRBV12-4 and TRBJ2-7; D call uncertain. V was cut by 1 base and J by 3 bases, with 4 bases left in between. This CDR3 contains 12 residues.